One sample yielded the 7 T cell receptor beta chains listed below, sequenced in a study of T-cell memory formation after mild COVID-19 listed by TCRdb under 2021. Receptors were amplified or captured by 5' RACE. Sequencing was carried out with an Illumina NovaSeq 6000. Clones were called with MiXCR by TCRdb after fastp trimmed the public reads at Q25, and only in-frame beta chains were retained. Entries are consolidated by CDR3 protein sequence, retaining the most common genes and DNA. The sample table contains 150,000 or so distinct CDR3 sequences; only one count was recorded for roughly 28% of them. 12% of the sample goes to the ten largest clones. Material for sequencing was PBMCs or a T cell subset sorted from them (not recorded which). Receptors originate from an adult woman who had mild COVID-19 (a few samples of this study predate the infection). The sample titles of this study are shuffled in the database, so cell type and time point are left out; the donor was told from shared clones.

The gene calls are TRBV14 and TRBJ2-1, with D uncertain. The CDR3 consists of 11 residues. CDR1 and CDR2 from the germline V gene are SGHDN and FVKESK. V was trimmed by 4 bases and J by 5 bases, leaving 3 bases between them. The CDR3 nucleotides read TGTGCCAGCAGCCGGCACAATGAGCAGTTCTTC. Translating it yields CASSRHNEQFF.

J is TRBJ2-5 and V is TRBV20-1; 7 bases line up with TRBD2. Trimming removed 3 bases from V and 2 bases from J; junction bases left unmatched: 6. CDR3 length: 14 amino acids. CDR1 is DFQATT, CDR2 SNEGSKA, per germline (reference sequence). The CDR3 DNA reads as TGCAGTGCTAGTGGCGGGGGAAAACAAGAGACCCAGTACTTC. Protein sequence: CSASGGGKQETQYF.

This rearrangement joins TRBV5-1 to TRBJ2-2; 9 bases match TRBD2. The J segment lost 4 bases and the V segment lost 4 bases, leaving 8 bases of the junction unmatched. This CDR3 spans 16 amino acids. Germline CDR1 is SGHRS and CDR2 is YFSETQ. CDR3 in amino acids: CASSPRQRGATGELFF. CDR3 nucleotides: TGCGCCAGCAGCCCCCGCCAGCGGGGGGCCACCGGGGAGCTGTTTTTT.

This clonotype was seen only a few times. CDR3 region: CASSLDRDRGAYEQYF. Written as DNA, the CDR3 is TGTGCCAGCAGCTTGGATAGGGACAGGGGAGCCTACGAGCAGTACTTC. The chain couples TRBV5-5 to TRBJ2-7; 10 bases agree with TRBD1. CDR3 length: 16 residues. Trimming took 0 bases from V and 2 from J; bases not matched to a gene: 5. The V gene's germline CDR1 is SGHKS and CDR2 YYEKEE (reference sequence).

The chain recombines TRBV11-1 with TRBJ2-5; D gene uncertain. V lost 0 bases and J 4 bases, leaving 9 bases between the germline ends. The germline gives CDR1 SGHAT, CDR2 FQDESV (reference sequence). The CDR3 covers 14 residues. The CDR3: CASSLAEELETQYF. The CDR3 DNA sequence: TGTGCCAGCAGCTTAGCGGAAGAGCTAGAGACCCAGTACTTC.

The chain recombines TRBV29-1 with TRBJ2-1; TRBD1 matches at 9 bases. The CDR3 contains 13 residues. Germline CDR1 SQVTM, CDR2 ANQGSEA. Losses at the gene ends were 8 bases for V and 6 bases for J; bases not matched to a gene: 8. The CDR3 DNA reads as TGCAGCTCCACCGGGACAGGGAGCAATGAGCAGTTCTTC. Protein sequence: CSSTGTGSNEQFF.

This clonotype was detected many times. The chain is built from TRBV3-1 and TRBJ2-3; unclear D gene. Germline CDR1 LGHDT, CDR2 YNNKEL (reference sequence). The CDR3 contains 11 residues. The ends were cut back, 5 bases at V and 3 bases at J, with 3 bases in the middle. CDR3 DNA sequence: TGTGCCAGCAGCTTAACAGATACGCAGTATTTT. The encoded protein is CASSLTDTQYF.